This T cell receptor (beta chain) was documented in a study of tissue T cells after allogeneic stem cell transplantation. Germline loops: CDR1 GKSSPN, CDR2 SITVG. The CDR3 sequence is 12 residues long. V was pared by 1 base and J by 5 bases, with 8 bases between. As to this clone: Germline and genes: mouse. The read is 1 residue too short to cover the CDR3 end, so that end is filled in from the germline J gene.

The table came from immunoSEQ multiplex PCR; TCRdb's copy has only in-frame clones and leaves some out. The sample lists about 17,000 clones; 55% to 75% were seen once. The origin of this receptor is a female BALB/c mouse in good health. The strain is characterized by the MHC haplotype H2-d. V is TRBV31 and J is TRBJ1-1; TRBD1 might be the D (6 bases). The sample consisted of spleen. The sequenced part of the CDR3 DNA is TGTGCCTGGAGTCAACAGGGAACAGAAGTCTTC. Translating it yields CAWSQQGTEVF. The complete CDR3 reads CAWSQQGTEVFF.